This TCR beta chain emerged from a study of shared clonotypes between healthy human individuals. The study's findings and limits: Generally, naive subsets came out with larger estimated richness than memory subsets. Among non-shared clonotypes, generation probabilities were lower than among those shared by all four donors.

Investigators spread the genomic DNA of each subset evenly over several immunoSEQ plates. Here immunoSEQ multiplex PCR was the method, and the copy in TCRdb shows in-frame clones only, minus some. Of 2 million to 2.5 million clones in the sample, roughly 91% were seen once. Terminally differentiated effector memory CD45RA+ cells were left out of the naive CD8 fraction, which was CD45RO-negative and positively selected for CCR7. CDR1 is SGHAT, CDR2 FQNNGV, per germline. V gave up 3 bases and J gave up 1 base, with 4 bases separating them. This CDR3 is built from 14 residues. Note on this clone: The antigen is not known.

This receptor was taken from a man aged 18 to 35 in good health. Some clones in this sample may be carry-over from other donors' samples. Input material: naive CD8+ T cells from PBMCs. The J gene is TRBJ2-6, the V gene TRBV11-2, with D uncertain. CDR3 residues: CASSFQSGANVLTF. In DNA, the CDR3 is TGTGCCAGCAGCTTCCAATCTGGGGCCAACGTCCTGACTTTC.